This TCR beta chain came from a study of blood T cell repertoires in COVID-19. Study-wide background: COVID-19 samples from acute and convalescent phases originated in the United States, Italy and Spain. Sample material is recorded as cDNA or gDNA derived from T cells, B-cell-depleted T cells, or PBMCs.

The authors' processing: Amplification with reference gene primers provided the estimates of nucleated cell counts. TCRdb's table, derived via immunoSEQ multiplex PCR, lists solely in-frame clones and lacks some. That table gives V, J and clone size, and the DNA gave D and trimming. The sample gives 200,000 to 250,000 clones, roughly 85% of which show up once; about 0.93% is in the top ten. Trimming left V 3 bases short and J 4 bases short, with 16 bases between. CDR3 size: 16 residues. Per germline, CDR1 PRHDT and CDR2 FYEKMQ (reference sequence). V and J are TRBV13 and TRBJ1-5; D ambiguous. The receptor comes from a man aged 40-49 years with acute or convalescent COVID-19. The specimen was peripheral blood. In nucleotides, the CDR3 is TGTGCCAGCAGCTTTGGGAGTAACCCATCGAATCAGCCCCAGCATTTT. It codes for CASSFGSNPSNQPQHF.